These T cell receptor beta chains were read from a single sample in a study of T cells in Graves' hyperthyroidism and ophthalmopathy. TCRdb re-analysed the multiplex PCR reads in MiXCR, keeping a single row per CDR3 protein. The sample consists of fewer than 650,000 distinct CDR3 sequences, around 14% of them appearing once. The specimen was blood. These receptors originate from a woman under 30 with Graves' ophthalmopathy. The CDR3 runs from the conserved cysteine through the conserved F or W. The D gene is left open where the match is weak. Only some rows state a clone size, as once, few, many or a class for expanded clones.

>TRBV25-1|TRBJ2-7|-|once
CASSDSVRGSSYEQYF
TGTGCCAGCAGTGATTCGGTCCGGGGGAGCTCCTACGAGCAGTACTTC
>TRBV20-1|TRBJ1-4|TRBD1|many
CSARNGTGVEKLFF
TGCAGTGCTAGAAACGGGACAGGGGTTGAAAAACTGTTTTTT
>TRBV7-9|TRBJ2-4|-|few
CASSSRDPLGIQYF
TGTGCCAGCAGCTCCCGGGACCCTTTAGGCATTCAGTACTTC
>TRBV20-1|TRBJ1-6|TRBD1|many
CSARRTGEGDSPLHF
TGCAGTGCTAGGCGTACAGGGGAGGGGGACTCACCCCTCCACTTT
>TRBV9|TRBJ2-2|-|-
CASSVSRRIANTGELFF
TGTGCCAGCAGCGTTTCAAGACGGATCGCGAACACCGGGGAGCTGTTTTTT
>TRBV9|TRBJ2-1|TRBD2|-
CASSAPRVAGGPNEQLF
TGTGCCAGCAGCGCCCCTCGTGTAGCGGGGGGGCCCAATGAGCAGCTCTTC
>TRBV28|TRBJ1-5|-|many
CASSLSAGASNQPQHF
TGTGCCAGCAGTTTATCGGCGGGGGCTTCAAATCAGCCCCAGCATTTT
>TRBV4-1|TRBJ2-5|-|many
CASSQESRGRETQYF
TGCGCCAGCAGCCAAGAAAGCAGGGGTAGGGAGACCCAGTACTTC
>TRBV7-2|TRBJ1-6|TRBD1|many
CASSLGGGTGDNSPLHF
TGTGCCAGCAGCTTAGGGGGAGGGACAGGAGATAATTCACCCCTCCACTTT
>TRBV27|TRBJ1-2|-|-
CASSWTASYGYTF
TGTGCCAGCAGTTGGACAGCTTCCTATGGCTACACCTTC
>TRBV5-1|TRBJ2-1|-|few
CASSLGDPVPDEQFF
TGCGCCAGCAGCTTGGGGGACCCGGTTCCTGATGAGCAGTTCTTC
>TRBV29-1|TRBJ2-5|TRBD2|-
CSGRTLTSKETQYF
TGCAGCGGCCGGACACTGACTAGCAAAGAGACCCAGTACTTC
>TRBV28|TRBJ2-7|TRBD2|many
CASSTPGLAGETYEQYF
TGTGCCAGCAGTACCCCGGGACTAGCGGGAGAGACCTACGAGCAGTACTTC
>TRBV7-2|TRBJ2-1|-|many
CASRAQPGFNEQFF
TGTGCCAGCAGGGCCCAACCGGGATTCAATGAGCAGTTCTTC
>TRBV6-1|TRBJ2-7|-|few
CASSPPVGLAEQYF
TGTGCCAGCAGTCCCCCGGTCGGGTTGGCCGAGCAGTACTTC
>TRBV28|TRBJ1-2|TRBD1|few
CASSSGTGRDYGYTF
TGTGCCAGCAGTTCTGGGACAGGGAGGGACTATGGCTACACCTTC
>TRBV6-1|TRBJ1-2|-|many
CASSEVLGYGYTF
TGTGCCAGCAGTGAAGTGTTGGGCTATGGCTACACCTTC
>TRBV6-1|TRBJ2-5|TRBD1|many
CASSGRDREETQYF
TGTGCCAGCAGTGGACGCGACAGGGAAGAGACCCAGTACTTC
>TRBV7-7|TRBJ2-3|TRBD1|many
CASSLRDRDTDTQYF
TGTGCTAGCAGCTTAAGGGACAGGGACACAGATACGCAGTATTTT
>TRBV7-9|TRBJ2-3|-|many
CASSLIGMGSTDTQYF
TGTGCCAGCAGCCTGATCGGAATGGGTAGCACAGATACGCAGTATTTT
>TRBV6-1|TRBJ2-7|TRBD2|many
CASRRLAGDRYEQYF
TGTGCCAGCAGACGACTAGCGGGAGACAGATACGAGCAGTACTTC
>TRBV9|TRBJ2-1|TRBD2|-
CTSSGGLASYNEQFF
TGTACCAGCAGCGGAGGACTAGCGTCCTACAATGAGCAGTTCTTC
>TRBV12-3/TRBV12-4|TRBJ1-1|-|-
CASSFMSEAFF
TGTGCCAGCAGTTTCATGTCTGAAGCTTTCTTT
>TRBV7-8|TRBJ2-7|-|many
CASSINEQYF
TGTGCCAGCAGCATCAACGAGCAGTACTTC
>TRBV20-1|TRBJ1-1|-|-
CSARLFDGEAFF
TGCAGTGCTAGACTTTTCGATGGTGAAGCTTTCTTT
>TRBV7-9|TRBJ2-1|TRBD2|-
CASSPDPSGGNEQFF
TGTGCCAGCAGCCCCGACCCTAGCGGGGGAAATGAGCAGTTCTTC
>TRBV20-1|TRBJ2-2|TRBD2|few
CSALGLAGGVPGELFF
TGCAGTGCTTTGGGACTAGCGGGAGGGGTTCCCGGGGAGCTGTTTTTT
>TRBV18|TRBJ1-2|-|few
CASSPPPQRTDGYTF
TGTGCCAGCTCACCACCCCCACAGAGAACTGACGGCTACACCTTC
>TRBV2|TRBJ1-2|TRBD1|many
CASSPPGTGGVYGYTF
TGTGCCAGCAGTCCTCCTGGGACAGGGGGTGTCTATGGCTACACCTTC
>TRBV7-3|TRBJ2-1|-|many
CASSQGLVNNEQFF
TGTGCCAGCAGCCAAGGACTGGTAAACAATGAGCAGTTCTTC
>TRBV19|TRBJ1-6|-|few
CASSPSGTPNSPLHF
TGTGCCAGTAGTCCATCCGGGACACCCAATTCACCCCTCCACTTT
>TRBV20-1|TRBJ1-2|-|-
CSARDLSPEGYGYTF
TGCAGTGCTAGAGATTTGTCACCAGAGGGTTATGGCTACACCTTC
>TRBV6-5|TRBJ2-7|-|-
CASSSTQGVSYEQYF
TGTGCCAGCAGTTCGACCCAGGGCGTCTCCTACGAGCAGTACTTC
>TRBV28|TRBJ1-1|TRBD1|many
CASNYDRASTEAFF
TGTGCCAGCAATTACGACAGGGCGAGCACTGAAGCTTTCTTT
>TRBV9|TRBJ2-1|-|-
CASSAGTILSYNEQFF
TGTGCCAGCAGTGCCGGGACAATCTTATCCTACAATGAGCAGTTCTTC
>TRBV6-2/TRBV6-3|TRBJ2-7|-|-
CASSYAGVPLDEQYF
TGTGCCAGCAGTTACGCGGGCGTACCTCTAGACGAGCAGTACTTC
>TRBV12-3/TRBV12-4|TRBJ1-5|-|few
CASGRADQPQHF
TGTGCCAGCGGCAGGGCCGATCAGCCCCAGCATTTT
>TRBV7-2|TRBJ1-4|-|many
CASSLGWGRGNEKLFF
TGTGCCAGCAGCTTAGGGTGGGGCAGGGGCAATGAAAAACTGTTTTTT
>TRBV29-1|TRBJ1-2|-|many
CSVATGVYGYTF
TGCAGCGTGGCTACTGGGGTCTATGGCTACACCTTC
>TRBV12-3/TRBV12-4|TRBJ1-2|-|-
CASKGPWDGGSYGYTF
TGTGCCAGCAAAGGTCCTTGGGACGGAGGGTCCTATGGCTACACCTTC
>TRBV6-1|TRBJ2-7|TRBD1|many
CASVPGQGPLGSYEQYF
TGTGCCAGCGTCCCGGGACAGGGTCCTCTCGGCTCCTACGAGCAGTACTTC
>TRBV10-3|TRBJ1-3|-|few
CAMGASGNTIYF
TGTGCCATGGGGGCCTCTGGAAACACCATATATTTT
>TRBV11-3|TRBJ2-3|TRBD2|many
CASSGGTSDPTDTQYF
TGTGCCAGCAGCGGAGGGACTAGCGATCCCACAGATACGCAGTATTTT
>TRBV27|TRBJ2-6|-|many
CASSGTNSGANVLTF
TGTGCCAGCAGTGGGACCAACTCTGGGGCCAACGTCCTGACTTTC
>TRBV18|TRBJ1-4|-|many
CASSPLGQKNEKLFF
TGTGCCAGCTCACCCCTCGGACAGAAGAATGAAAAACTGTTTTTT
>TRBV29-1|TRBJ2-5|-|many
CSLRTALQETQYF
TGCAGCCTCAGGACAGCGCTCCAAGAGACCCAGTACTTC
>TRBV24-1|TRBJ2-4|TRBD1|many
CATADRGGNIQYF
TGTGCCACCGCGGACAGGGGAGGAAACATTCAGTACTTC
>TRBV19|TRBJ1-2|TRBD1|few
CASSTRTGTGYGYTF
TGTGCCAGTAGTACCCGGACAGGGACCGGCTATGGCTACACCTTC
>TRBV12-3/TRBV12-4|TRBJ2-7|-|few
CASRAAGGSNEQYF
TGTGCCAGCAGGGCCGCCGGGGGCAGCAACGAGCAGTACTTC
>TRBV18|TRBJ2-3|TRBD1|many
CASSPATQGAGTDTQYF
TGTGCCAGCTCACCAGCGACCCAGGGGGCTGGCACAGATACGCAGTATTTT